The 14 T cell receptor beta chains given below trace back to one sample, sequenced in a study of cytomegalovirus exposure and HLA in healthy donors. Researchers ran the PCR with 60 Vbeta and 13 Jbeta primers. Sequencing used immunoSEQ multiplex PCR; TCRdb keeps in-frame clones, though not all of them. The table has 200,000 to 250,000 clones, around 79% seen once. The sample consisted of PBMCs. All receptors come from a man aged 18 to 35 in good health and CMV-seronegative.

The V and J genes are TRBV19 and TRBJ1-1; D is uncertain. V gave up 6 bases and J gave up 0 bases, with 11 bases separating them. The CDR3 spans 14 residues. Germline assignment: CDR1 LNHDA and CDR2 SQIVND (reference sequence). DNA of the CDR3: TGTGCCAGTAGGGGCCTCGGGATGAACACTGAAGCTTTCTTT. Amino acids: CASRGLGMNTEAFF.

The table lists this clone with a few counts. V gene TRBV6-1 combines with J gene TRBJ2-2, with D perhaps TRBD1 (6 bases). This CDR3 comprises 14 residues. The V gene lost 6 bases and the J gene lost 5 bases, with 13 bases spanning the gap. Germline V gives CDR1 MNHNS, CDR2 SASEGT. CDR3 sequence: CASRERRGTGELFF. In DNA form, the CDR3 reads TGTGCCAGCAGGGAGAGAAGGGGGACCGGGGAGCTGTTTTTT.

The rearrangement uses TRBV10-2 and TRBJ1-5; TRBD1 aligns across 8 bases. V lost 9 bases and J lost 5; bases outside the gene matches: 3. In germline, CDR1 is WSHSY, CDR2 SAAADI. The CDR3 is 12 residues long. The chain's CDR3 is CASGQGDQPQHF. The CDR3 nucleotides read TGCGCCAGTGGACAGGGTGATCAGCCCCAGCATTTT.

Remarks on this clone: The same CDR3 is also encoded by other DNA sequences in this sample. This sequence joins TRBV30 and TRBJ2-5; no clear D gene. The V end was cut by 3 bases, the J end by 0 bases, with 5 bases between. Per germline, CDR1 GTSNPN and CDR2 SVGIG (reference sequence). The CDR3 is made up of 12 amino acids. CDR3 bases: TGTGCCTGGAGACAGTACCAAGAGACCCAGTACTTC. Its translation is CAWRQYQETQYF.

The chain links TRBV13 to TRBJ2-5; D unclear. The CDR3 is made up of 12 amino acids. Germline-derived CDR1 and CDR2 are PRHDT and FYEKMQ (reference sequence). V lost 5 bases, J lost 4 bases, and 8 bases lay in between. CDR3 in amino acids: CASSQPGETQYF. In nucleotides, the CDR3 is TGTGCCAGCAGCCAACCGGGAGAGACCCAGTACTTC.

The genes are TRBV18 and TRBJ1-5, with a possible D match to TRBD1 (5 bases). V shed 3 bases and J shed 2 bases, with 11 bases lying between them. The germline CDR1 and CDR2 sequences are KGHSH and LQKENI. CDR3 length: 15 amino acids. The CDR3 region is CASSPQGGRNQPQHF. The CDR3 DNA follows: TGTGCCAGCTCACCTCAGGGAGGGCGCAATCAGCCCCAGCATTTT. The whole variable domain, remainder taken from reference TRBV18 and TRBJ1-5, is NAGVMQNPRHLVRRRGQEARLRCSPMKGHSHVYWYRQLPEEGLKFMVYLQKENIIDESGMPKERFSAEFPKEGPSILRIQQVVRGDSAAYFCASSPQGGRNQPQHFGDGTRLSIL.

This chain links TRBV13 with TRBJ2-1; 12 nucleotides match TRBD1. Looked up from germline, CDR1 is PRHDT and CDR2 is FYEKMQ (reference sequence). CDR3 length: 16 amino acids. J was trimmed by 6 bases and V by 2 bases; bases with no gene match: 5. The DNA of the CDR3 is TGTGCCAGCAGCTTATTCGGGACAGGGGGCTTCAATGAGCAGTTCTTC. Translation: CASSLFGTGGFNEQFF.

This rearrangement joins TRBV19 to TRBJ2-1; D is perhaps TRBD1 (6 bases). The germline V and J ends were trimmed by 5 bases and 4 bases, with 12 bases remaining between them. The length of the CDR3 is 14 residues. Germline CDR1 and CDR2: LNHDA and SQIVND (reference sequence). The CDR3 nucleotides read TGTGCCAGTAGTCCCCGACAGGTGTACAATGAGCAGTTCTTC. The encoded protein is CASSPRQVYNEQFF.

This sequence joins TRBV27 and TRBJ2-5, with D hard to call. The DNA end is a closer match to TRBJ2-7, so the J assignment may be wrong. The CDR3 is 14 amino acids. Germline V gives CDR1 MNHEY, CDR2 SMNVEV (reference sequence). The CDR3 region has the DNA TGTGCCAGCAGTTTATTCGTTGTGGGCTACGAGCAGTACTTC. This encodes CASSLFVVGYEQYF.

V is TRBV27 and J is TRBJ2-3; D perhaps matches TRBD2 (6 bases). The CDR3 length is 13 residues. Trimming took 6 bases from V and 3 from J, leaving 10 bases between them. The germline V gene encodes CDR1 MNHEY and CDR2 SMNVEV (reference sequence). CDR3 in amino acids: CASRPGTTDTQYF. The DNA of the CDR3 is TGTGCCAGCAGACCCGGGACTACAGATACGCAGTATTTT.

The V call is TRBV27, the J call TRBJ1-2; TRBD1 is a possible D gene (6 bases). Per germline, CDR1 MNHEY and CDR2 SMNVEV (reference sequence). The CDR3 is made up of 14 amino acids. The V and J ends lost 8 bases and 4 bases respectively, with 17 bases between them. CDR3 residues: CASGSGAPVYGYTF. Here the CDR3 DNA reads TGTGCCAGCGGTTCAGGGGCCCCGGTCTATGGCTACACCTTC.

The CDR3: CASSLGPGVSTEAFF. The CDR3 nucleotides are TGTGCCAGCAGCTTAGGTCCGGGGGTGTCCACTGAAGCTTTCTTT. This sequence joins TRBV7-2 and TRBJ1-1; D might be TRBD1 (5 bases). Deletions cut 1 base from V and 4 bases from J, with 13 bases between. This CDR3 region has 15 residues. Per the germline V gene, CDR1 is SGHTA and CDR2 is FQGNSA.

This chain connects TRBV13 to TRBJ2-5; TRBD1 is a possible D gene (5 bases). CDR1 and CDR2 (germline): PRHDT, FYEKMQ (reference sequence). The V end lost 5 bases, the J end lost 5 bases, and 15 bases lay between the germline ends. This CDR3 contains 14 residues. The CDR3 sequence: CASSDSQVGETQYF. The DNA for the CDR3 is TGTGCCAGCAGCGACAGTCAGGTTGGCGAGACCCAGTACTTC.

This chain connects TRBV11-2 to TRBJ2-7, with 7 bases lining up with TRBD1. The length of the CDR3 is 15 residues. CDR1 and CDR2 from the germline V gene are SGHAT and FQNNGV. V was pared by 5 bases and J by 4 bases, with 11 bases of the junction left unmatched. The CDR3 is CASSMARDSWYEQYF. The CDR3 nucleotides read TGTGCCAGCAGCATGGCAAGGGACAGTTGGTACGAGCAGTACTTC.